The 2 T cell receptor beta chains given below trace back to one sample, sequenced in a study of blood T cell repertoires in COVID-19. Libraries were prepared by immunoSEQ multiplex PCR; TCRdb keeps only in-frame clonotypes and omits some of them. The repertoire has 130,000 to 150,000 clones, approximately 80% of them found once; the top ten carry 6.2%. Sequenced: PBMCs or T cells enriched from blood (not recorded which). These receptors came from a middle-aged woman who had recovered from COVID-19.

CDR3: CAWSAGTGGNEKLFF. CDR3 nucleotide sequence: TGTGCCTGGAGCGCAGGGACAGGTGGGAATGAAAAACTGTTTTTT. V and J are TRBV30 and TRBJ1-4; 8 bases are shared with TRBD1. V lost 3 bases and J lost 5; bases outside the gene matches: 8. CDR1 and CDR2 (germline): GTSNPN, SVGIG (reference sequence). This CDR3 region has 15 residues.

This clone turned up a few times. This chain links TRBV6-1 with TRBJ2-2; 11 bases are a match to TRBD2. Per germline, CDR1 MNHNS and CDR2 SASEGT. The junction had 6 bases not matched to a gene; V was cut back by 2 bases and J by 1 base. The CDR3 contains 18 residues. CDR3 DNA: TGTGCCAGCAGTGAAACTGGGCTAGCGGGAGGGAACACCGGGGAGCTGTTTTTT. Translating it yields CASSETGLAGGNTGELFF.